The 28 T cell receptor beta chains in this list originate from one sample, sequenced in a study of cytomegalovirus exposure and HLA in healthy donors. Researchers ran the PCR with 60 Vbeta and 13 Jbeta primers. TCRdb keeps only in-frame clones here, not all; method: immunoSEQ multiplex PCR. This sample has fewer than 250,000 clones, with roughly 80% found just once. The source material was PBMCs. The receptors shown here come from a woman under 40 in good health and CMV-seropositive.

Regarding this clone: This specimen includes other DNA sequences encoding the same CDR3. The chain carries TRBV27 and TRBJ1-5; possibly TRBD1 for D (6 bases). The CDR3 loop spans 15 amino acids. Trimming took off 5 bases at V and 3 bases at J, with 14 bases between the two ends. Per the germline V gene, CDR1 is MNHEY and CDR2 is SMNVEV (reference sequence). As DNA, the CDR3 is TGTGCCAGCAGTCTCACCGGGACACCCAATCAGCCCCAGCATTTT. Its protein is CASSLTGTPNQPQHF.

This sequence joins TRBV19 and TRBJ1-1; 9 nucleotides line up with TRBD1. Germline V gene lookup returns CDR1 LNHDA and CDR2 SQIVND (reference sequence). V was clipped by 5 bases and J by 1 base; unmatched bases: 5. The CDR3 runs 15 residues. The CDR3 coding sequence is TGTGCCAGTAGTTGGACAGGGGTGGGGAACACTGAAGCTTTCTTT. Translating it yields CASSWTGVGNTEAFF.

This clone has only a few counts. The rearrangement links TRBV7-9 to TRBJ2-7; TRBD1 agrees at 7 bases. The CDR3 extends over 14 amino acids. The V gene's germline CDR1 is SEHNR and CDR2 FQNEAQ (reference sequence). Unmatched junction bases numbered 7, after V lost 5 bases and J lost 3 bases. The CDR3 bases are TGTGCCAGCAGCGTATCCGGGACAGTCTACGAGCAGTACTTC. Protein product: CASSVSGTVYEQYF.

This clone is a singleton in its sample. The CDR3 DNA follows: TGTGCCAGCAGCCCCCTCCTAGCGGGACTCTACGAGCAGTACTTC. Protein sequence: CASSPLLAGLYEQYF. The chain couples TRBV14 to TRBJ2-7; 9 positions agree with TRBD2. Germline V gives CDR1 SGHDN, CDR2 FVKESK. The CDR3 has 15 amino acids. Trimming cost V 4 bases and J 3 bases; bases outside gene matches: 7.

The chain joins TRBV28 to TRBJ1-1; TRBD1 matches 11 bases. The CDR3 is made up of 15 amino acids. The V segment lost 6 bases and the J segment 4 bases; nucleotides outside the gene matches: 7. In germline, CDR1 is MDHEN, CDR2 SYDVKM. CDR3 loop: CASSPWTGGTTEAFF. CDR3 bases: TGTGCCAGCAGCCCCTGGACAGGGGGCACCACTGAAGCTTTCTTT.

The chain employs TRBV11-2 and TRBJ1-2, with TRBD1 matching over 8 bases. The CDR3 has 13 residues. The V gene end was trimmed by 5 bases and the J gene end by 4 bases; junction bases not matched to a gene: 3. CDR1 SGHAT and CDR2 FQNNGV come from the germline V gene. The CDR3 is CASSPTGGYGYTF. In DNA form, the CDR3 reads TGTGCCAGCAGCCCCACAGGGGGCTATGGCTACACCTTC.

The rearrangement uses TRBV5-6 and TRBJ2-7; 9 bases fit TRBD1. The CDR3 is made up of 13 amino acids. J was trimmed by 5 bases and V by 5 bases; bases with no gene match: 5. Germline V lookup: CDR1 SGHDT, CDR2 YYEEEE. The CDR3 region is CASRTGGVHEQYF. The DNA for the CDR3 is TGTGCCAGCAGGACAGGGGGAGTCCACGAGCAGTACTTC.

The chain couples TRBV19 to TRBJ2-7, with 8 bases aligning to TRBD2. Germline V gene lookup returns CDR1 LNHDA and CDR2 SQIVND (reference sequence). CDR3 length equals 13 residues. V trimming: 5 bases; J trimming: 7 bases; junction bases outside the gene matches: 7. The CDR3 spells CASSLGLVKEQYF. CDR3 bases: TGTGCCAGTAGTCTGGGACTAGTTAAGGAGCAGTACTTC.

CDR3 in DNA: TGTGCCAGCAGCCAAGATCCCGGACAGGGATCCTATGGCTACACCTTC. Translating it yields CASSQDPGQGSYGYTF. This chain uses TRBV14 with TRBJ1-2; 8 bases agree with TRBD1. The J segment lost 4 bases and the V segment lost 0 bases, leaving 7 bases of the junction unmatched. The CDR3 runs to 16 residues. Germline V CDR1 and CDR2: SGHDN, FVKESK.

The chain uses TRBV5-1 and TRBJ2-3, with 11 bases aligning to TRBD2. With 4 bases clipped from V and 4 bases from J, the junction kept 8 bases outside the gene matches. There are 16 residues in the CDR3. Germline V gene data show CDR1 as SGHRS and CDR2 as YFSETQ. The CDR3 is CASSRDPSGRPDTQYF. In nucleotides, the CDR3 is TGCGCCAGCAGCCGGGACCCTAGCGGGAGGCCAGATACGCAGTATTTT.

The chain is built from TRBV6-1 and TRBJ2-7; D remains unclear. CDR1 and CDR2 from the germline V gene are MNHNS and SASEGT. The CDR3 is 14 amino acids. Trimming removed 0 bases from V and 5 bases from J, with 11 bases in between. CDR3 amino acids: CASSEAQESNEQYF. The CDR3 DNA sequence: TGTGCCAGCAGTGAAGCCCAGGAAAGTAACGAGCAGTACTTC.

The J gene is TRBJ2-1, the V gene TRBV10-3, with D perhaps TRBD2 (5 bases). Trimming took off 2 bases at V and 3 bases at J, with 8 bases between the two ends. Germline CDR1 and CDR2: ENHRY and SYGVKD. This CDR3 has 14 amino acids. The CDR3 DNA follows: TGTGCCATCAGTGAGGGGGAGATCTACAATGAGCAGTTCTTC. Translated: CAISEGEIYNEQFF.

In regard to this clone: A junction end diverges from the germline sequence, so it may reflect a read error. CDR3 region: CSSSPVRQGGTGANVLTF. Written as DNA, the CDR3 is TGTTCCAGCAGCCCCGTTCGGCAGGGGGGCACTGGGGCCAACGTCCTGACTTTC. This sequence joins TRBV7-9 and TRBJ2-6; D possibly corresponds to TRBD1 (7 bases). CDR1 and CDR2 (germline): SEHNR, FQNEAQ (reference sequence). This CDR3 region has 18 residues. Variable domain in full (rest from reference TRBV7-9 and TRBJ2-6): DTGVSQNPRHKITKRGQNVTFRCDPISEHNRLYWYRQTLGQGPEFLTYFQNEAQLEKSRLLSDRFSAERPKGSFSTLEIQRTEQGDSAMYLCSSSPVRQGGTGANVLTFGAGSRLTVL.

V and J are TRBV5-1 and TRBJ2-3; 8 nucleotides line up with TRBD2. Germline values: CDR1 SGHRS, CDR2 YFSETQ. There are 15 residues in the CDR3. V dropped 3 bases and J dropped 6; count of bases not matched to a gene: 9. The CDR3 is CASSSIAGMEDTQYF. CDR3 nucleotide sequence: TGCGCCAGCAGCTCAATAGCGGGAATGGAGGATACGCAGTATTTT.

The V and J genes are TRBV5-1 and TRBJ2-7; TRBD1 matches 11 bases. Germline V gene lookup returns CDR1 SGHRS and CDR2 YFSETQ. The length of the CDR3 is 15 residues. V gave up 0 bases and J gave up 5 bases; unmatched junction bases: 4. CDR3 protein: CASSLVGQGANEQYF. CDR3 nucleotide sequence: TGCGCCAGCAGCTTGGTCGGACAGGGGGCAAACGAGCAGTACTTC. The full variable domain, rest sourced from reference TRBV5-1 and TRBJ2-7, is KAGVTQTPRYLIKTRGQQVTLSCSPISGHRSVSWYQQTPGQGLQFLFEYFSETQRNKGNFPGRFSGRQFSNSRSEMNVSTLELGDSALYLCASSLVGQGANEQYFGPGTRLTVT.

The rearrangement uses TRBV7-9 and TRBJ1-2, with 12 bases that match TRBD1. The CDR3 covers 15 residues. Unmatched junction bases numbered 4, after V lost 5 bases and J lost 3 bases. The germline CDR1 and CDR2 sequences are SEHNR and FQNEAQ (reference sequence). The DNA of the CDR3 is TGTGCCAGCAGCGGGGACAGGGGGCGCGACTATGGCTACACCTTC. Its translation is CASSGDRGRDYGYTF.

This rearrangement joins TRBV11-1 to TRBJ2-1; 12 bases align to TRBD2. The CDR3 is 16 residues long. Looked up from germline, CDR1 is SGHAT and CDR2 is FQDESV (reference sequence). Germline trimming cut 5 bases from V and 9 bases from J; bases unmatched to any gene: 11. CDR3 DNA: TGTGCCAGCAGCCACCGCCTAGCGGGAGGGCCAATTGAGCAGTTCTTC. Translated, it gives CASSHRLAGGPIEQFF.

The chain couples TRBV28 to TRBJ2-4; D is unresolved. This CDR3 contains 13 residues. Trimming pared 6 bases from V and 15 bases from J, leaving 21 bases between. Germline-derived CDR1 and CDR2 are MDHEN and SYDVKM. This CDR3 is CASRKTAGLSSYF. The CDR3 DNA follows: TGTGCCAGCAGAAAAACAGCCGGTTTAAGCTCGTACTTC.

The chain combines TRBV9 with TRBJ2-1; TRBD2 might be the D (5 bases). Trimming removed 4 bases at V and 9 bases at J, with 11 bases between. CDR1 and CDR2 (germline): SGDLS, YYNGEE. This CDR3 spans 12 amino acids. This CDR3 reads CASSTSGIEQFF. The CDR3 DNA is TGTGCCAGCAGCACTTCCGGGATTGAGCAGTTCTTC.

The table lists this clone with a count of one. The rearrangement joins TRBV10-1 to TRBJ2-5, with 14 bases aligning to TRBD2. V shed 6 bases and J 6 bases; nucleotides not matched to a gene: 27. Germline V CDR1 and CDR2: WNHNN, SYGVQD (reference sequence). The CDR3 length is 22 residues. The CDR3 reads CASRGSDRGRVETSGRGKTQYF. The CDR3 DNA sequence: TGCGCCAGCAGGGGATCCGACAGGGGGCGAGTAGAGACTAGCGGGAGGGGAAAGACCCAGTACTTC.

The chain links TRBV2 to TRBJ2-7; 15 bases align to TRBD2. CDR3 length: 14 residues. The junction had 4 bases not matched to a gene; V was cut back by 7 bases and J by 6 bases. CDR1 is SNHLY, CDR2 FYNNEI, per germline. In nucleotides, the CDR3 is TGTGCCAGCACCCCGGGACTAGCGGGAGGCGAGCAGTACTTC. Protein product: CASTPGLAGGEQYF.

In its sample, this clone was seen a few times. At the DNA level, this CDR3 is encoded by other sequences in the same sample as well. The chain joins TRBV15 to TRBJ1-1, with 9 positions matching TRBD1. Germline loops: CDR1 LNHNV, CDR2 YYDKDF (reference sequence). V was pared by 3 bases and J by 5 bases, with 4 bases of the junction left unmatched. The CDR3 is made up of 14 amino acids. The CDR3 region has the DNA TGTGCCACCAGCAGGGGGGACAGGGATACTGAAGCTTTCTTT. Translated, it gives CATSRGDRDTEAFF.

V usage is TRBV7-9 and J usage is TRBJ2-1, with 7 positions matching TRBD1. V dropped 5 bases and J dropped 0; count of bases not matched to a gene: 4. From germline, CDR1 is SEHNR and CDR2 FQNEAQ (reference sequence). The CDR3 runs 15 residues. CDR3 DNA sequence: TGTGCCAGCAGCGGGACAGTTCTCTCCTACAATGAGCAGTTCTTC. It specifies CASSGTVLSYNEQFF.

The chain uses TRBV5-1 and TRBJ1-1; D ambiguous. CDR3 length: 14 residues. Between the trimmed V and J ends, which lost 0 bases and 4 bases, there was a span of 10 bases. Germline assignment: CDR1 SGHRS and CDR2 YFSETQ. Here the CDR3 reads CASSLGLEGTEAFF. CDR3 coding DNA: TGCGCCAGCAGCTTGGGCCTGGAGGGCACTGAAGCTTTCTTT.

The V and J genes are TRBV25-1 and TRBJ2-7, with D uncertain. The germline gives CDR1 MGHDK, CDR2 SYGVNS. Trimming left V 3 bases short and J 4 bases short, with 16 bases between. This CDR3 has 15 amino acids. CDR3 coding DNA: TGTGCCAGCAGTGAGGGTAGAGGCCCGGCTTACGAGCAGTACTTC. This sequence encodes CASSEGRGPAYEQYF.

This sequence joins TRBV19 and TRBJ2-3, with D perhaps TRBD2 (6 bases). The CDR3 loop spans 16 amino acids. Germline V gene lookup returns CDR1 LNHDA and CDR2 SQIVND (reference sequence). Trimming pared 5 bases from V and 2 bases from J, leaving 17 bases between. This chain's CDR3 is CASSSLHSGPTDTQYF. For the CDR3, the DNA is TGTGCCAGTAGTTCCCTCCACAGCGGGCCCACAGATACGCAGTATTTT.

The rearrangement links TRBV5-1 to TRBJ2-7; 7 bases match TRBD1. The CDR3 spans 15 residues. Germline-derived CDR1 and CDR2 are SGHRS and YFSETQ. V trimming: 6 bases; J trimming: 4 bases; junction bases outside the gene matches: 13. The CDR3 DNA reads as TGCGCCAGCACCCCATTAGGGGGCAGGGATTACGAGCAGTACTTC. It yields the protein CASTPLGGRDYEQYF.

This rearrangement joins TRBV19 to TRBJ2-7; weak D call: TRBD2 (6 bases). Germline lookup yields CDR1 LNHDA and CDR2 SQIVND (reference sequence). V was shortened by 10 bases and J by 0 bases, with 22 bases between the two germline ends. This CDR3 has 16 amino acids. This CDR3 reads CATIWFGDLHSYEQYF. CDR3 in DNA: TGTGCCACTATTTGGTTCGGGGACTTACACTCCTACGAGCAGTACTTC.